This TCR beta chain was recorded in a study of T cells after yellow fever vaccination. TCRdb reanalysed the 5' RACE reads using MiXCR and keeps one entry per CDR3 protein. The sample comprises around 400,000 distinct CDR3 sequences, roughly 11% of which are singletons, and around 20% rests with the top ten. Specimen: PBMCs, collected on the day of the first yellow fever vaccination. The receptor comes from a young man who received the YFV17D yellow fever vaccine.

Here the CDR3 reads CASTPGAPALFF. The CDR3 DNA is TGTGCCAGCACCCCCGGAGCTCCGGCGCTGTTCTTC. The rearrangement uses TRBV12-3 or TRBV12-4 and TRBJ2-1; D call uncertain. The CDR3 runs 12 residues. The V end was cut by 7 bases, the J end by 15 bases, with 19 bases between.